The clone carrying this T cell receptor (beta chain) has ten or more counts. Constant-region priming of about 0.5 ug total RNA yielded TCR beta cDNA. Libraries for TCR beta were built through three nested multiplex PCR rounds, which together made up a slightly modified ARM-PCR procedure. With TRBV1-TRBV30 forward primers and a C-beta reverse primer, the first two PCR rounds were run for approximately 10 cycles each. A single record per CDR3 protein comes from TCRdb applying MiXCR to the multiplex PCR reads. The table lists about 120,000 distinct CDR3 sequences, 65% to 75% of them singletons. The junction had 4 bases not matched to a gene; V was cut back by 4 bases and J by 2 bases. CDR3 length: 16 residues. Germline V gene data show CDR1 as MNHEY and CDR2 as SVGEGT. The data derive from a study of tumor-infiltrating lymphocytes in primary liver carcinoma. Investigators took RNA and DNA out together from 20-30 mg of unsorted bulk tissue. Every patient in the cohort had a primary liver carcinoma. That carcinoma was treated by surgical resection.

This sequence joins TRBV6-2 or TRBV6-3 and TRBJ2-1; TRBD2 aligns across 11 bases. The source is a woman in her sixties or seventies with primary liver carcinoma and hepatitis B virus infection. Sequencing input: tumor-adjacent normal liver tissue. CDR3 sequence: CASSFQTSGAYNEQFF. In DNA, the CDR3 is TGTGCCAGCAGTTTCCAGACTAGCGGGGCCTACAATGAGCAGTTCTTC.